The 4 T cell receptor beta chains listed next were all sequenced from one sample in a study of control samples from healthy donors and cancer patients. Measured with immunoSEQ multiplex PCR; TCRdb has only the in-frame clones, and not every one. This table has about 30,000 clones, 90% to 95% appearing once. Sample: PBMCs. The receptors come from a man aged 50 or older with lung cancer.

V is TRBV3-1 (or the pseudogene TRBV3-2) and J is TRBJ2-1, with TRBD2 matching over 9 bases. Trimming at V came to 0 bases and at J to 4 bases, leaving 7 bases not matched to a gene. CDR1 LGHDT and CDR2 YNNKEL come from the germline V gene (reference sequence). This CDR3 region has 17 residues. The CDR3 is CASSQDPGLAFYNEQFF. DNA of the CDR3: TGTGCCAGCAGCCAAGATCCGGGACTAGCATTTTACAATGAGCAGTTCTTC.

CDR3 amino acids: CASKEGAAPYGYTF. DNA for the CDR3: TGTGCCAGCAAAGAAGGGGCCGCCCCCTATGGCTACACCTTC. The rearrangement links TRBV6-5 to TRBJ1-2, with D possibly TRBD1 on 5 matching bases. V lost 7 bases, J lost 4 bases, and 16 bases lay in between. CDR1 and CDR2 from the germline V gene are MNHEY and SVGAGI. CDR3 size: 14 residues.

A single count supports this clone. V and J are TRBV5-6 and TRBJ2-2; D remains unclear. Per germline, CDR1 SGHDT and CDR2 YYEEEE. This CDR3 has 14 residues. V was trimmed by 0 bases and J by 6 bases, leaving 9 bases between them. CDR3 sequence: CASSLGTNAGELFF. CDR3 nucleotide sequence: TGTGCCAGCAGCTTGGGGACCAACGCCGGGGAGCTGTTTTTT.

The chain links TRBV9 to TRBJ2-2; TRBD1 aligns across 7 bases. CDR3 length: 21 amino acids. CDR1 is SGDLS and CDR2 is YYNGEE in the germline V gene. Unmatched junction bases numbered 21, after V lost 4 bases and J lost 0 bases. The CDR3 nucleotides are TGTGCCAGCAGCCCCAGGGGGAAGATACCCTCCCCTACCGCGAACACCGGGGAGCTGTTTTTT. It translates to CASSPRGKIPSPTANTGELFF.